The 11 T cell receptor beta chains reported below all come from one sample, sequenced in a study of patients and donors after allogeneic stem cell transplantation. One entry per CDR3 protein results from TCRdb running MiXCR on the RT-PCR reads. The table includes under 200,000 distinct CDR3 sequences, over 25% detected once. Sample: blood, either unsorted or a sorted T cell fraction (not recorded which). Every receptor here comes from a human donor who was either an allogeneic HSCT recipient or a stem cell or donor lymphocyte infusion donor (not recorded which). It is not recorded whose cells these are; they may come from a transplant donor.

The CDR3 DNA reads as TGCAGCGTGGGGACTAGCGGGAGCTTCCAAGAGACCCAGTACTTC. Its translation: CSVGTSGSFQETQYF. The rearrangement links TRBV29-1 to TRBJ2-5, with 14 bases that match TRBD2. The CDR3 contains 15 residues. CDR1 SQVTM and CDR2 ANQGSEA come from the germline V gene. V lost 6 bases to trimming and J lost 1 base; unmatched junction nucleotides: 4.

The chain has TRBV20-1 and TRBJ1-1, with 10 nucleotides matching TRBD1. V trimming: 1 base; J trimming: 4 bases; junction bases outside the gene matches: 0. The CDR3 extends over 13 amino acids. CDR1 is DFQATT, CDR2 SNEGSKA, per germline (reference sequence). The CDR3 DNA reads TGCAGTGCTAGAGGGGACAGGGGCACTGAAGCTTTCTTT. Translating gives CSARGDRGTEAFF.

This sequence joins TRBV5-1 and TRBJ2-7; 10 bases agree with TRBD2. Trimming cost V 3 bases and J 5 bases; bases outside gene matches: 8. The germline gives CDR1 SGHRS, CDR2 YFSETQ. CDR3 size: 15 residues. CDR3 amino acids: CASSWTLAGRDEQYF. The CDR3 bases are TGCGCCAGCAGCTGGACACTAGCGGGAAGGGACGAGCAGTACTTC.

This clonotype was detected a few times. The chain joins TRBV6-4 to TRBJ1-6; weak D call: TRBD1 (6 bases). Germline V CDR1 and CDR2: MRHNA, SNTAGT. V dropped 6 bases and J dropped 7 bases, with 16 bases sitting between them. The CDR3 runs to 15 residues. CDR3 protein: CASSRANGGNSPLHF. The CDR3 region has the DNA TGTGCCAGCAGCCGTGCTAACGGGGGCAATTCACCCCTCCACTTT.

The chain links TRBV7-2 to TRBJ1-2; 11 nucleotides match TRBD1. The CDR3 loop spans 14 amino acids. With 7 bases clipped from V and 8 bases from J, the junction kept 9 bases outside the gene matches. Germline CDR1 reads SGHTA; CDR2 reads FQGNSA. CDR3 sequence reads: CASKLGTGGEGYTF. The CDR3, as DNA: TGTGCCAGCAAGCTTGGGACAGGGGGTGAGGGCTACACCTTC.

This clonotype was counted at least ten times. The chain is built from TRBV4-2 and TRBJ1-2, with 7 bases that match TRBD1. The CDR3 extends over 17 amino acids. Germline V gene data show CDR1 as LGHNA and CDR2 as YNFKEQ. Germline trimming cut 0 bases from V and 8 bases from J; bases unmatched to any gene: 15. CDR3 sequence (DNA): TGTGCCAGCAGCCAAGATAATCTGGACAGGCCTTTCCAGGGCTACACCTTC. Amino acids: CASSQDNLDRPFQGYTF.

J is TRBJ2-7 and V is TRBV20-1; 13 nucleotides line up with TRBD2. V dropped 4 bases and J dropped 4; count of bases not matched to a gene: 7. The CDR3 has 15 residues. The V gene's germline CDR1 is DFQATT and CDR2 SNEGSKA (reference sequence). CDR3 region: CSATTLAGGPYEQYF. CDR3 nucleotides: TGCAGTGCTACGACACTAGCGGGAGGGCCGTACGAGCAGTACTTC.

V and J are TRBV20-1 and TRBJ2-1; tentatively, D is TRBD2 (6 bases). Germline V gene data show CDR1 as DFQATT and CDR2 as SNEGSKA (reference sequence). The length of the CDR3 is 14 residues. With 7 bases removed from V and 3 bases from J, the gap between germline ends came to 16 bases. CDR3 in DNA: TGCAGTGTGTCCGAGGGGAGGAACTACAATGAGCAGTTCTTC. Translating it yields CSVSEGRNYNEQFF.

Written as DNA, the CDR3 is TGCAGTGCCAAAAAGGACAGGACCCGTATTTTTTATGGCTACACCTTC. Amino acid sequence: CSAKKDRTRIFYGYTF. The chain uses TRBV20-1 and TRBJ1-2; 7 nucleotides agree with TRBD1. Losses at the gene ends were 6 bases for V and 5 bases for J; bases not matched to a gene: 18. Germline-derived CDR1 and CDR2 are DFQATT and SNEGSKA (reference sequence). There are 16 residues in the CDR3.

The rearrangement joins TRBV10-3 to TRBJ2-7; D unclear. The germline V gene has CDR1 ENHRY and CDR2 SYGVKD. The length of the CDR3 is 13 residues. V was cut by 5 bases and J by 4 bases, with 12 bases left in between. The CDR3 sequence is CAISIDPTYEQYF. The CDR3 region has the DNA TGTGCCATCAGTATCGACCCAACTTACGAGCAGTACTTC.

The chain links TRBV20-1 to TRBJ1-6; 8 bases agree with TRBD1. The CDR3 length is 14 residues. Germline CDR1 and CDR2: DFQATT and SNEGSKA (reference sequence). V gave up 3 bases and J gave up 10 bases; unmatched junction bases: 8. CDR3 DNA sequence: TGCAGTGCTAGTGGGCAGGGGGCCTTCTCACCCCTCCACTTT. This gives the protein CSASGQGAFSPLHF.